This TCR beta chain was obtained from a study of blood T cell repertoires in COVID-19. In the study overall: Sites across the United States, Italy and Spain contributed samples from acute and convalescent COVID-19. T cells, B-cell-depleted T cells, or PBMCs supplied cDNA or gDNA.

V shed 0 bases, J shed 6 bases, and the junction held 4 bases outside the gene matches. The CDR3 length is 16 residues. CDR1 and CDR2 from the germline V gene are LGHNA and YNFKEQ. In the original analysis: Reference gene primers were amplified, and this amplification served to estimate nucleated cell counts. Assay: immunoSEQ multiplex PCR; the TCRdb copy retains only in-frame clones and omits some. The V and J calls and the clone size are those of that table, but D and trimming were determined from the DNA. The sample includes around 700,000 clones, around 89% of them seen just once. The chain has TRBV4-2 and TRBJ2-2; 10 nucleotides match TRBD2. The sample comprised peripheral blood. The source is a young woman with acute or convalescent COVID-19. The CDR3 sequence: CASSQEQRGGPGELFF. Written as DNA, the CDR3 is TGTGCCAGCAGCCAAGAACAGCGGGGGGGCCCCGGGGAGCTGTTTTTT.